Here is one T cell receptor (beta chain) with its context. Its antigen is unidentified. This sample is drawn from a study of cytomegalovirus exposure and HLA in healthy donors. Findings of the study overall: Diagnosis of cytomegalovirus status made by the classifier reportedly showed high specificity and sensitivity. Most sequenced TCRs were rare (though some public TCRs occurred in many donors). Three chains linked to CMV were shown in vitro to be specific for CMV antigens.

In germline, CDR1 is MNHEY, CDR2 SMNVEV (reference sequence). Deletions cut 3 bases from V and 3 bases from J, with 18 bases between. The CDR3 spans 16 residues. The data were produced by immunoSEQ multiplex PCR, yet TCRdb's version contains in-frame clones alone and is incomplete. This table holds 250,000 to 300,000 clones, around 86% found once. This receptor was taken from a young woman in good health and CMV-seronegative. The source material was PBMCs. The chain couples TRBV27 to TRBJ2-7; TRBD1 might be the D (6 bases). The CDR3 sequence is CASSFLNRARGYEQYF. For the CDR3, the DNA is TGTGCCAGCAGTTTCCTTAACAGGGCAAGGGGCTACGAGCAGTACTTC.